This T cell receptor beta chain originates from a study of cytomegalovirus exposure and HLA in healthy donors. V lost 8 bases, J lost 3 bases, and 12 bases lay in between. The CDR3 consists of 12 residues. CDR1 and CDR2 (germline): SQVTM, ANQGSEA. Whole-study results and caveats: Relative to equally common others, HLA-associated TCR beta chains showed greater clonal expansion in a later analysis. In a later analysis, parvovirus B19, influenza, CMV and Epstein-Barr virus appeared linked to several top co-occurrence clusters.

This clone showed up just once. Its specificity is unknown. The PCR had 60 Vbeta and 13 Jbeta primers. TCRdb keeps only in-frame clones here, not all; method: immunoSEQ multiplex PCR. The data contain approximately 150,000 clones, 75% to 80% of them singletons. The sequence derives from a man between 40 and 49 years old in good health and CMV-seropositive. Sequenced material: PBMCs. The gene calls are TRBV29-1 and TRBJ2-3, with D possibly being TRBD1 (6 bases). The CDR3 DNA reads as TGCAGCCTAAGGGACAAGACAGATACGCAGTATTTT. Amino acids: CSLRDKTDTQYF.